These 22 T cell receptor beta chains were all obtained from the same sample, sequenced in a study of blood T cell repertoires in COVID-19. TCRdb keeps only in-frame clones here, not all; method: immunoSEQ multiplex PCR. The table lists about 200,000 clones, around 87% of them singletons, with more than 2.5% in the top ten. The sample taken for sequencing was peripheral blood. The source of these receptors is a man aged 55 to 69 with acute or convalescent COVID-19.

The chain carries TRBV29-1 and TRBJ1-2; D gene unclear. CDR3 size: 13 residues. In germline, CDR1 is SQVTM, CDR2 ANQGSEA. V gave up 6 bases and J gave up 2 bases, with 13 bases separating them. The CDR3 bases are TGCAGCGTCCCGACGGGTTCAAACTATGGCTACACCTTC. This gives the protein CSVPTGSNYGYTF.

The CDR3 reads CASSLGTAYNSPLHF. As DNA, the CDR3 is TGTGCCAGCAGCTTGGGGACAGCGTATAATTCACCCCTCCACTTT. The genes are TRBV5-6 and TRBJ1-6, with D perhaps matching TRBD1 (6 bases). Germline CDR1 SGHDT, CDR2 YYEEEE. This CDR3 region has 15 residues. V lost 0 bases and J lost 4, with 8 bases in between. Combining the CDR3 with reference TRBV5-6 and TRBJ1-6 gives the whole variable domain DAGVTQSPTHLIKTRGQQVTLRCSPKSGHDTVSWYQQALGQGPQFIFQYYEEEERQRGNFPDRFSGHQFPNYSSELNVNALLLGDSALYLCASSLGTAYNSPLHFGNGTRLTVT.

The chain has TRBV29-1 and TRBJ1-5; possibly TRBD1 for D (5 bases). Germline lookup yields CDR1 SQVTM and CDR2 ANQGSEA. The CDR3 loop spans 13 amino acids. The V end lost 6 bases, the J end lost 7 bases, and 16 bases lay between the germline ends. The CDR3 DNA reads as TGCAGCGTAGGGGACTCCGGGGGGCAGCCCCAGCATTTT. Protein product: CSVGDSGGQPQHF.

The chain uses TRBV5-1 and TRBJ1-6, with D uncertain. This CDR3 has 15 residues. Germline CDR1 SGHRS, CDR2 YFSETQ. Trimming shortened V by 4 bases and J by 5 bases, and 13 bases separated the two germline ends. CDR3 sequence (DNA): TGCGCCAGCAGCCTGCTGGCGGGTGATAATTCACCCCTCCACTTT. As protein: CASSLLAGDNSPLHF.

V usage is TRBV5-4 and J usage is TRBJ2-3; tentative D call: TRBD1 (5 bases). Between the trimmed V and J ends, which lost 7 bases and 1 base, there was a span of 13 bases. Germline loops: CDR1 SGHNT, CDR2 YYREEE (reference sequence). The CDR3 is made up of 14 amino acids. The CDR3 DNA reads TGTGCCAGCGGTGGGGCACGGGGCACAGATACGCAGTATTTT. It translates to CASGGARGTDTQYF.

The V and J genes are TRBV5-5 and TRBJ2-7, with 9 nucleotides matching TRBD1. Trimming took 0 bases from V and 1 from J; bases not matched to a gene: 8. Germline CDR1 is SGHKS and CDR2 is YYEKEE (reference sequence). There are 17 residues in the CDR3. The CDR3 loop is CASSLVQGARRSYEQYF. In DNA, the CDR3 is TGTGCCAGCAGCTTGGTACAGGGGGCTCGCCGGTCCTACGAGCAGTACTTC.

This clone was seen only once. The rearrangement joins TRBV6-1 to TRBJ1-4; no definite D call. CDR1 MNHNS and CDR2 SASEGT come from the germline V gene. The CDR3 loop spans 16 amino acids. Trimming took 1 base from V and 2 from J, leaving 11 bases between them. The CDR3: CASSEGSTVTNEKLFF. The CDR3 nucleotides are TGTGCCAGCAGTGAAGGGAGTACCGTTACTAATGAAAAACTGTTTTTT.

This clone was detected once. The chain couples TRBV10-3 to TRBJ2-4, with D unresolved. The CDR3 has 17 residues. Per the germline V gene, CDR1 is ENHRY and CDR2 is SYGVKD. V was trimmed by 3 bases and J by 0 bases, leaving 15 bases between them. The CDR3 DNA is TGTGCCATCAGTGATTCGTTGAGTGATCTAGCCAAAAACATTCAGTACTTC. Translating it yields CAISDSLSDLAKNIQYF.

This clone was recorded a few times. V gene TRBV27 combines with J gene TRBJ2-7; TRBD1 matches at 12 bases. V shed 5 bases, J shed 4 bases, and the junction held 3 bases outside the gene matches. Germline CDR1 is MNHEY and CDR2 is SMNVEV (reference sequence). This CDR3 comprises 14 residues. The DNA for the CDR3 is TGTGCCAGCAGTCCGGGACAGGGGGCGTACGAGCAGTACTTC. Translation: CASSPGQGAYEQYF.

In this sample, this clone turned up a few times. The chain joins TRBV5-6 to TRBJ1-6; D ambiguous. CDR3 length: 13 amino acids. CDR1 and CDR2 from the germline V gene are SGHDT and YYEEEE. Trimming stripped 2 bases from V and 7 bases from J, with 7 bases between. The CDR3 spells CASSLLKNSPLHF. CDR3 in DNA: TGTGCCAGCAGCTTACTAAAGAATTCACCCCTCCACTTT.

The sample holds a few counts of this clone. The chain carries TRBV7-6 and TRBJ1-4; the D gene is possibly TRBD1 (6 bases). Germline V CDR1 and CDR2: SGHVS, FNYEAQ. CDR3 length: 16 amino acids. V was shortened by 5 bases and J by 2 bases, with 15 bases between the two germline ends. The CDR3 region is CASSLDSKLTNEKLFF. CDR3 bases: TGTGCCAGCAGCCTGGACAGTAAATTGACTAATGAAAAACTGTTTTTT.

J is TRBJ2-7 and V is TRBV27, with 8 bases matching TRBD1. Germline-derived CDR1 and CDR2 are MNHEY and SMNVEV (reference sequence). Trimming removed 3 bases from V and 2 bases from J; junction bases left unmatched: 3. The CDR3 has 14 residues. The CDR3 nucleotides are TGTGCCAGCAGTTTCCAGGGGGCAACCTACGAGCAGTACTTC. Its protein product is CASSFQGATYEQYF.

This rearrangement joins TRBV7-7 to TRBJ2-2; D perhaps matches TRBD1 (5 bases). Looked up from germline, CDR1 is SSHAT and CDR2 is FNYEAQ (reference sequence). The V gene lost 2 bases and the J gene lost 2 bases, with 12 bases spanning the gap. The CDR3 contains 16 residues. The DNA of the CDR3 is TGTGCCAGCAGCTTAAGGGGCGGAATCAACACCGGGGAGCTGTTTTTT. Translating gives CASSLRGGINTGELFF.

V usage is TRBV7-2 and J usage is TRBJ2-7, with D perhaps matching TRBD1 (5 bases). CDR1 SGHTA and CDR2 FQGNSA come from the germline V gene. The CDR3 loop spans 12 amino acids. Trimming took 4 bases from V and 8 from J, leaving 12 bases between them. The CDR3: CASSSDRYQQYF. The CDR3 DNA follows: TGTGCCAGCAGCTCAGACAGATACCAGCAGTACTTC.

This chain joins TRBV7-9 and TRBJ2-3; D is perhaps TRBD1 (6 bases). Deletions cut 2 bases from V and 1 base from J, with 10 bases between. The CDR3 length is 15 residues. The germline V gene has CDR1 SEHNR and CDR2 FQNEAQ (reference sequence). DNA for the CDR3: TGTGCCAGCAGCTTAATGGCAGGGGGCACAGATACGCAGTATTTT. Translation: CASSLMAGGTDTQYF.

The V gene is TRBV9, the J gene TRBJ2-1, with 10 bases lining up with TRBD2. Germline V gene lookup returns CDR1 SGDLS and CDR2 YYNGEE. The CDR3 sequence is 16 residues long. Losses at the gene ends were 0 bases for V and 5 bases for J; bases not matched to a gene: 5. CDR3 amino acids: CASSVAWLAGDNEQFF. Written as DNA, the CDR3 is TGTGCCAGCAGCGTAGCTTGGCTAGCGGGGGACAATGAGCAGTTCTTC. The complete variable domain, with remaining parts taken from reference TRBV9 and TRBJ2-1, reads DSGVTQTPKHLITATGQRVTLRCSPRSGDLSVYWYQQSLDQGLQFLIQYYNGEERAKGNILERFSAQQFPDLHSELNLSSLELGDSALYFCASSVAWLAGDNEQFFGPGTRLTVL.

The chain combines TRBV7-9 with TRBJ2-1; D is possibly TRBD2 (6 bases). CDR3 length equals 17 residues. The V gene's germline CDR1 is SEHNR and CDR2 FQNEAQ (reference sequence). The V end was cut by 5 bases, the J end by 0 bases, with 17 bases between. CDR3 in amino acids: CASSAGRDSSSYNEQFF. The CDR3 nucleotides are TGTGCCAGCAGCGCCGGCCGGGACTCCAGCTCCTACAATGAGCAGTTCTTC.

This clone appeared a single time. The chain's CDR3 is CASSEAPSGNQPQHF. The CDR3 DNA reads TGTGCCAGCAGTGAAGCTCCCTCGGGGAATCAGCCCCAGCATTTT. J is TRBJ1-5 and V is TRBV6-1, with no clear D. V was trimmed by 0 bases and J by 4 bases, leaving 10 bases between them. Germline values: CDR1 MNHNS, CDR2 SASEGT. The CDR3 is made up of 15 amino acids.

The chain carries TRBV5-6 and TRBJ1-5; a possible D gene is TRBD1 (5 bases). V dropped 4 bases and J dropped 10 bases, with 15 bases sitting between them. Germline CDR1 is SGHDT and CDR2 is YYEEEE. CDR3 size: 13 residues. CDR3 amino acids: CASSTGPWGPQHF. The CDR3 bases are TGTGCCAGCAGCACCGGGCCCTGGGGCCCCCAGCATTTT.

V usage is TRBV5-4 and J usage is TRBJ1-2; TRBD1 matches at 10 bases. The CDR3 spans 15 residues. V shed 4 bases and J 4 bases; nucleotides not matched to a gene: 7. Germline CDR1 and CDR2: SGHNT and YYREEE (reference sequence). CDR3 sequence reads: CASSPSTGGAYGYTF. CDR3 DNA: TGTGCCAGCAGCCCCTCGACAGGGGGCGCCTATGGCTACACCTTC.

The gene calls are TRBV6-1 and TRBJ2-1; 9 bases fit TRBD2. With V trimmed by 1 base and J by 7 bases, 5 bases remained unmatched. The CDR3 extends over 15 amino acids. Germline lookup yields CDR1 MNHNS and CDR2 SASEGT. CDR3 loop: CASSEEGLAGNEQFF. Here the CDR3 DNA reads TGTGCCAGCAGTGAAGAAGGGCTAGCGGGAAATGAGCAGTTCTTC.

This rearrangement joins TRBV27 to TRBJ1-2, with D possibly being TRBD1 (5 bases). The germline CDR1 and CDR2 sequences are MNHEY and SMNVEV (reference sequence). The CDR3 length is 13 residues. V lost 2 bases and J 8 bases, leaving 12 bases between the germline ends. In nucleotides, the CDR3 is TGTGCCAGCAGTTTAGGGGGGGTTGAGGGCTACACCTTC. As protein: CASSLGGVEGYTF.